This TCR beta chain was captured in a study of T cells in localized non-small cell lung cancer. General observations from the study: Adjacent lung tissue had a median about 60 of the top 100 clones found in the tumor. Sequencing, confined to only one tumor region, leaves heterogeneity possible.

Assay used: immunoSEQ multiplex PCR; TCRdb lists only in-frame clones, some missing. The sample lists approximately 5,600 clones, more than 40% seen once, with under 20% in the top ten. A word on this clone: What it recognizes is unknown.

Germline assignment: CDR1 SNHLY and CDR2 FYNNEI. With V trimmed by 6 bases and J by 4 bases, 7 bases remained unmatched. The CDR3 length is 15 residues. This clonotype originated in a man aged 40 to 69 with stage I lung adenocarcinoma. The sequencing used lung tumor tissue, collected before any cancer treatment. The genes are TRBV2 and TRBJ2-1; TRBD2 agrees at 9 bases. CDR3 residues: CASSEREVVYNEQFF. The CDR3 nucleotides read TGTGCCAGCAGCGAGCGGGAGGTTGTTTACAATGAGCAGTTCTTC.